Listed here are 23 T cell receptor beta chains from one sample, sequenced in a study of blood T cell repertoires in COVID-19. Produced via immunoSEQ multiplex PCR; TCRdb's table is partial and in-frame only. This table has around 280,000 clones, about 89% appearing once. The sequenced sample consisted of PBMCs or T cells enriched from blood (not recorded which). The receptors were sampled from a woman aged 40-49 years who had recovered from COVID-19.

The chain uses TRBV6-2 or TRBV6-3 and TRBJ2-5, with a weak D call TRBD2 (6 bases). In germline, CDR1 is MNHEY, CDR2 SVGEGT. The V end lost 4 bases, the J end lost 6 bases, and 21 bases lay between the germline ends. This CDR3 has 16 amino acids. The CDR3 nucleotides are TGTGCCAGCAGTTCCCCTTCTATGGCGGGGTGGAAGACCCAGTACTTC. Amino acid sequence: CASSSPSMAGWKTQYF.

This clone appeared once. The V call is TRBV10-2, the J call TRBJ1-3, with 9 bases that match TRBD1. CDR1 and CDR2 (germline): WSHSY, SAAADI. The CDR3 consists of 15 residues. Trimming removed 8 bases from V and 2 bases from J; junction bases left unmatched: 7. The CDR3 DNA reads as TGCGCCAGCGGGACAGGGAGAGGGGCTGGAAACACCATATATTTT. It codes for CASGTGRGAGNTIYF.

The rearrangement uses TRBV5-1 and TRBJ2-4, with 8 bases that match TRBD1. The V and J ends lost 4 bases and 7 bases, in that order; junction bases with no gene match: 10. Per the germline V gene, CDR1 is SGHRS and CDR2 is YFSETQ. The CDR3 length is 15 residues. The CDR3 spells CASSQMDRVANIQYF. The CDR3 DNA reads TGCGCCAGCAGCCAAATGGACAGGGTTGCGAACATTCAGTACTTC.

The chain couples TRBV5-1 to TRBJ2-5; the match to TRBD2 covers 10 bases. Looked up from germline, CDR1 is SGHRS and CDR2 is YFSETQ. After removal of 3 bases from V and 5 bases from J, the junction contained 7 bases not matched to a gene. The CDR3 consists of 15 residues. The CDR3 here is CASSSSGGDLETQYF. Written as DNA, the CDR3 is TGCGCCAGCAGCTCGAGCGGGGGGGACCTGGAGACCCAGTACTTC.

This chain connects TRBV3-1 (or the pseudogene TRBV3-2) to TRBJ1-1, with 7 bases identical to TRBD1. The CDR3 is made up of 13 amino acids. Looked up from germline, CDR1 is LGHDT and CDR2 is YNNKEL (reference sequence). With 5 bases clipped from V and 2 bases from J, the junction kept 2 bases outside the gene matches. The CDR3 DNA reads TGTGCCAGCAGCAGACAGGGCAACACTGAAGCTTTCTTT. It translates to CASSRQGNTEAFF.

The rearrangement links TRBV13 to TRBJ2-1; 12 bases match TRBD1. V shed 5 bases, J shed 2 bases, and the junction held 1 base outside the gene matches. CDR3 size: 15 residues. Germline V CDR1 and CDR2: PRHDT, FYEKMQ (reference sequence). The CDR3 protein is CASSRDRGPYNEQFF. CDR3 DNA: TGTGCCAGCAGCCGGGACAGGGGGCCCTACAATGAGCAGTTCTTC.

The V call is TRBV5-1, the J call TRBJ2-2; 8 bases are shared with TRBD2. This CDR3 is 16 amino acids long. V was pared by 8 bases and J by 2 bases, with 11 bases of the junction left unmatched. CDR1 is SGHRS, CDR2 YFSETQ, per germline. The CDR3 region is CASDRGGGPNTGELFF. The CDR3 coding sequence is TGCGCCAGTGACCGGGGGGGCGGACCCAACACCGGGGAGCTGTTTTTT.

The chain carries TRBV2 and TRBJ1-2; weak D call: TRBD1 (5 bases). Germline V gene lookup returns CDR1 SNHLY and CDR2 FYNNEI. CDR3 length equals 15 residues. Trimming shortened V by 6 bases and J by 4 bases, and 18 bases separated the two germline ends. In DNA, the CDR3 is TGTGCCAGCAGCGTCCTCGCGGGGGGAGGCTATGGCTACACCTTC. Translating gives CASSVLAGGGYGYTF.

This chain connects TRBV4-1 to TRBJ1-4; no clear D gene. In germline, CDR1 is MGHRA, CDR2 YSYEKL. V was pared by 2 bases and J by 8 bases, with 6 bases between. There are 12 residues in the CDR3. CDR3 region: CASSQIMEKLFF. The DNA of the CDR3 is TGCGCCAGCAGCCAAATCATGGAAAAACTGTTTTTT.

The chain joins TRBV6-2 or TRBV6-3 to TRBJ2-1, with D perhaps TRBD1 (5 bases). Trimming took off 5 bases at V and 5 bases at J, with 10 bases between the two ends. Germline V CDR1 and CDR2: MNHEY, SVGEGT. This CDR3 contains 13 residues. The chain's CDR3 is CASSQGRNNEQFF. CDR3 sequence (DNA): TGTGCCAGCAGTCAGGGTCGGAACAATGAGCAGTTCTTC.

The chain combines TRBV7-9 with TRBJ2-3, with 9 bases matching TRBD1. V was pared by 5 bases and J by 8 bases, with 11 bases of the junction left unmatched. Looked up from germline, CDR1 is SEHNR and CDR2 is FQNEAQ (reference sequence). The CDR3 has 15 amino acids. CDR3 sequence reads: CASSPLQGARGTQYF. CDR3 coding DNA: TGTGCCAGCAGCCCATTACAGGGGGCTCGAGGTACGCAGTATTTT.

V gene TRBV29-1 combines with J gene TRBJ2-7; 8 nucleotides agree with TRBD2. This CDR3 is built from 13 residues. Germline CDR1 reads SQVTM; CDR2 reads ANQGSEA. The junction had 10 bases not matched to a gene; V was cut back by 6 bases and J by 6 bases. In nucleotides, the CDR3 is TGCAGCGTCCTAGGGGCGGGAGGTTTCGAGCAGTACTTC. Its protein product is CSVLGAGGFEQYF.

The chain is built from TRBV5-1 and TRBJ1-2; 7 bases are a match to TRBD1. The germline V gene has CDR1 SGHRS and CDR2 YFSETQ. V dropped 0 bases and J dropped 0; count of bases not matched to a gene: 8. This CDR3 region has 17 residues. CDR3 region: CASSLAAGGTPNYGYTF. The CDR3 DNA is TGCGCCAGCAGCTTGGCCGCAGGGGGGACCCCTAACTATGGCTACACCTTC.

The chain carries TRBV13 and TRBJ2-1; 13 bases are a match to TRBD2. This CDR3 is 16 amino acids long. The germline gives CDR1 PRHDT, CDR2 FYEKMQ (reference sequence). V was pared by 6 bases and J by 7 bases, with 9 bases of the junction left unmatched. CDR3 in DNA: TGTGCCAGCAGTTCTAAGACACTAGCGGGGGGGAATGAGCAGTTCTTC. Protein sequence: CASSSKTLAGGNEQFF.

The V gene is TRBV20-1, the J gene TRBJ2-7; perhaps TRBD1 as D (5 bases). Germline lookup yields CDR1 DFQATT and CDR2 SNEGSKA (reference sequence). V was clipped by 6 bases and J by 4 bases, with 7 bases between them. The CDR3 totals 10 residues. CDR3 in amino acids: CSAQGYEQYF. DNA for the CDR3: TGCAGTGCCCAGGGTTACGAGCAGTACTTC.

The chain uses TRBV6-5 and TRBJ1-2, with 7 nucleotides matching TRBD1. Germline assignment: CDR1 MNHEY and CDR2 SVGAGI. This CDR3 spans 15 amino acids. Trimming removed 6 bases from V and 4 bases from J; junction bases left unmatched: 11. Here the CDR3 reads CASRVQGQWPYGYTF. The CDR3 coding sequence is TGTGCCAGCAGGGTACAGGGGCAGTGGCCCTATGGCTACACCTTC.

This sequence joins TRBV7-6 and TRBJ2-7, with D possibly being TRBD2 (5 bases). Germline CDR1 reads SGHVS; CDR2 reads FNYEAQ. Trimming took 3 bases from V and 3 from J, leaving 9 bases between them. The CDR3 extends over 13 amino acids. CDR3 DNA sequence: TGTGCCAGCAGCTTGGACTCCGGCTACGAGCAGTACTTC. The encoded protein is CASSLDSGYEQYF.

The CDR3 DNA sequence: TGCAGCGTTGTAACCTTCCACAGGGGGCTTTCCTACCCGATTATGAACACTGAAGCTTTCTTT. Its protein is CSVVTFHRGLSYPIMNTEAFF. This chain connects TRBV29-1 to TRBJ1-1; 9 bases are a match to TRBD1. This CDR3 spans 21 amino acids. The germline V gene has CDR1 SQVTM and CDR2 ANQGSEA. V gave up 4 bases and J gave up 0 bases; unmatched junction bases: 24. Full variable domain (outside the CDR3, taken from reference TRBV29-1 and TRBJ1-1): SAVISQKPSRDICQRGTSLTIQCQVDSQVTMMFWYRQQPGQSLTLIATANQGSEATYESGFVIDKFPISRPNLTFSTLTVSNMSPEDSSIYLCSVVTFHRGLSYPIMNTEAFFGQGTRLTVV.

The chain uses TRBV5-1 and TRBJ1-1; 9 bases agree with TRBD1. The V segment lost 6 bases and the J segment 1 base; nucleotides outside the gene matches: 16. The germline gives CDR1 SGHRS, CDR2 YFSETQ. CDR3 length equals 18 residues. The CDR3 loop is CASTDTWDRALGNTEAFF. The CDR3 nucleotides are TGCGCCAGCACCGACACCTGGGACAGGGCCCTTGGGAACACTGAAGCTTTCTTT. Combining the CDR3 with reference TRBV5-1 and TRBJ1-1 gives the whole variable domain KAGVTQTPRYLIKTRGQQVTLSCSPISGHRSVSWYQQTPGQGLQFLFEYFSETQRNKGNFPGRFSGRQFSNSRSEMNVSTLELGDSALYLCASTDTWDRALGNTEAFFGQGTRLTVV.

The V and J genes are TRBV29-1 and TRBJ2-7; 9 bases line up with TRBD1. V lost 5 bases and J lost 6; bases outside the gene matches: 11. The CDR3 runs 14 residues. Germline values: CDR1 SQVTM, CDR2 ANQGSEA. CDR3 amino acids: CSVQWTGAWREQYF. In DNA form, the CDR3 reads TGCAGCGTTCAATGGACAGGGGCCTGGCGCGAGCAGTACTTC.

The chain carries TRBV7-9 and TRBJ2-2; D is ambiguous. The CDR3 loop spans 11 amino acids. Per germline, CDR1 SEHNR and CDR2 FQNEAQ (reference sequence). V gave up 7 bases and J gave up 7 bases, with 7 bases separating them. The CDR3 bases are TGTGCCAGCAACAATTACGGGGAGCTGTTTTTT. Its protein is CASNNYGELFF.

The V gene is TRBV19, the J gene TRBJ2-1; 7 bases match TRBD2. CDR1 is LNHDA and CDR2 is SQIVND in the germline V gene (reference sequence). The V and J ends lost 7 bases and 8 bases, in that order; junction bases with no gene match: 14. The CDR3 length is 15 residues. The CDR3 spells CASTERESGTDEQFF. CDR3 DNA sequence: TGTGCCAGTACCGAGCGGGAATCCGGAACCGATGAGCAGTTCTTC.

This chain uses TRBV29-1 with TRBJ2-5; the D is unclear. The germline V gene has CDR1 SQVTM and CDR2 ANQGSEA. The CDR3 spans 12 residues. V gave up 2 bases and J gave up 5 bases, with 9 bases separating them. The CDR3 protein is CSVERVVETQYF. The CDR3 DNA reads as TGCAGCGTTGAACGGGTGGTTGAGACCCAGTACTTC.